This T cell receptor beta chain was identified in a study of blood T cell repertoires in COVID-19. Study context: From T cells, B-cell-depleted T cells, or PBMCs came the material, which was cDNA or gDNA.

The CDR3 length is 16 residues. V was pared by 8 bases and J by 7 bases, with 21 bases between. Germline V gene sequence: CDR1 SNHLY, CDR2 FYNNEI. In the study's own analysis: It was from reference gene primer amplification that nucleated cell counts were estimated. The method was immunoSEQ multiplex PCR; TCRdb's version includes in-frame clones alone and lacks a portion of them. V and J calls plus clone size are reproduced from that table; the DNA served to infer D and trimming. The repertoire holds around 190,000 clones, around nine tenths seen once, with 18% in the top ten. Patients at the Seattle site were enrolled during active infection and followed longitudinally.

This clonotype was sampled from a man between 45 and 60 years old with COVID-19, enrolled during active disease. This chain links TRBV2 with TRBJ2-6; perhaps TRBD2 as D (5 bases). The sample taken for sequencing was peripheral blood. DNA for the CDR3: TGTGCCAGCGGGTATGGGAGTCCCTCCTTAGCCAACGTCCTGACTTTC. Translating it yields CASGYGSPSLANVLTF.